This entry concerns a single TCR beta chain. Its antigen remains undetermined. There are no base qualities to consult, and no much larger clone falls within one base. The CDR3 regions of human TCRbeta chains were analyzed by immunosequencing. The study's processing was this. TCRs in the repertoires were matched against a reference library of SARS-CoV-2-specific TCRs that had been generated with the MIRA antigen-specificity platform. Breadth was defined as the fraction of unique TCRs that were SARS-CoV-2-associated, and depth was defined as the fraction of total T cells that were SARS-CoV-2-associated. Using the MIRA data, each spike-specific TCR was mapped to the spike region that the TCR reacts to and placed in a CD4 or CD8 class. Log10-transformed breadth and depth values were compared by one-way ANOVA with Sidak's multiple comparisons tests. The table comes from immuneACCESS by way of TCRdb, which keeps in-frame sequences with V and J called. Part of the clones is missing from these tables; in studies checked, under half for an unresolved V gene and the rest for unknown reasons. That table is the source of V, J and clone size, and D and trimming were worked out from the DNA. For this sample there are 250,000 to 300,000 clones; around 92% appear just once. The ten largest clones capture 0.55% of the sample.

This record comes from a study of T cell responses to AZD1222 COVID-19 vaccine listed by TCRdb under 2021. About the study as a whole: A total of more than 230 trial participants underwent TCR sequencing, of whom under 220 had received two doses of AZD1222 and 26 had received two doses of the MenACWY control vaccine. Enrollment into the trials was organized by age into subgroups of 18-55, 56-69 and 70-plus years, and those subgroups contained roughly 140, 27 and 60 TCR-sequenced participants, respectively. Broad study findings and their caveats: Spike-specific TCR breadth and depth rose significantly after two AZD1222 doses compared with day 0 and with MenACWY recipients. No day 14 peak-response samples were available, so repertoires were characterized only after the peak T cell response. Reportedly, close to half of the unique spike-specific TCRs recognized epitopes lying outside the regions that are mutated in the B.1.351 and B.1.1.7 variants. In the small 56-69-year group, the increase in depth fell short of significance, most likely because of low power. Participants were mostly white British and included more females than males, and it was suggested by the authors that clonal diversity may have been underestimated. The whole spike protein was spanned by vaccine-associated CD4 TCRs, and dominant responses were seen in regions 160-218 and 743-854. Only a handful of AZD1222 recipients were SARS-CoV-2 seropositive at baseline, limiting conclusions about previously exposed vaccinees.

The time point label corresponds to: about 28 days (+/-7) after the second vaccine dose. AZD1222 recipients with second doses at about 4 weeks or about 12 weeks were pooled, because spike-specific TCR depth and breadth did not differ between schedules. The vaccinee samples were drawn from two UK trials, COV001 and COV002, one of which was a single-blind randomized controlled phase 2/3 trial testing AZD1222 (ChAdOx1 nCoV-19) in healthy adults. Trial participant PBMC samples were collected at day 0 and day 28 after the second dose for TCRbeta chain sequencing. From its cysteine to its phenylalanine, the CDR3 spans 11 amino acids. This entry keeps only the CDR3 DNA: 33 bases, framed from base 1. Reading the germline V gene (reference sequence) gives CDR1 LNHNV and CDR2 YYDKDF. V drops 6 bases and J drops 3 bases, leaving 5 bases in between.

Sequenced material: peripheral blood, taken 28 days after the second AZD1222 dose. The sequence came from an adult who received the AZD1222 COVID-19 vaccine. The V gene is TRBV15 and the J gene is TRBJ1-1; the D gene is unclear. The DNA sequence reads TGTGCCACCAGTAAGGACACTGAAGCTTTCTTT. The encoded protein is CATSKDTEAFF.